The 23 T cell receptor beta chains presented below share a single source sample, sequenced in a study of cytomegalovirus exposure and HLA in healthy donors (dated 2017 in TCRdb). The method behind the library was the immunoSEQ multiplex PCR assay. The multiplex PCR relied on a mix of 60 forward primers for TCR Vbeta segments and 13 reverse primers for TCR Jbeta segments. TCRdb re-hosts the immuneACCESS table, in-frame sequences only. Its copies lack some clones; in the studies checked, an unresolved V gene accounts for under half of them, and the cause for the rest is not known. This sample comprises 120,000 or so clones, about 83% of them detected only once. The top ten clonotypes cover roughly 4% of the sample. Source material: PBMCs. The receptors come from a woman in her thirties or forties in good health and CMV-seropositive.

The chain links TRBV11-2 to TRBJ2-1, with 7 bases matching TRBD2. V was clipped by 0 bases and J by 5 bases; unmatched bases: 7. Looked up from germline, CDR1 is SGHAT and CDR2 is FQNNGV. The CDR3 is 16 amino acids. The CDR3 nucleotides are TGTGCCAGCAGCTTAGATGGCGGGAGCAATCACAATGAGCAGTTCTTC. Translation gives CASSLDGGSNHNEQFF.

This clone was observed a single time. The chain is built from TRBV28 and TRBJ1-2, with D unresolved. The ends were cut back, 8 bases at V and 4 bases at J, with 11 bases in the middle. This CDR3 region has 12 residues. Germline CDR1 MDHEN, CDR2 SYDVKM. CDR3 coding DNA: TGTGCCAGCTATCTACTCTTCTATGGCTACACCTTC. Its translation: CASYLLFYGYTF.

The chain uses TRBV9 and TRBJ1-1; D is perhaps TRBD1 (6 bases). The V end was cut by 3 bases, the J end by 1 base, with 16 bases between. The CDR3 totals 16 residues. CDR1 and CDR2 (germline): SGDLS, YYNGEE. This CDR3 reads CASSERSGTTNTEAFF. The DNA for the CDR3 is TGTGCCAGCAGCGAAAGATCCGGGACAACGAACACTGAAGCTTTCTTT.

The sample holds a few counts of this clone. The chain joins TRBV7-3 to TRBJ1-1, with a possible D match to TRBD1 (6 bases). V was shortened by 4 bases and J by 0 bases, with 12 bases between the two germline ends. The CDR3 spans 15 residues. The germline gives CDR1 SGHTA, CDR2 FQGTGA. This chain's CDR3 is CASSSNGQMNTEAFF. CDR3 nucleotide sequence: TGTGCCAGCAGCTCGAACGGACAGATGAACACTGAAGCTTTCTTT.

The rearrangement links TRBV9 to TRBJ2-5; D possibly corresponds to TRBD2 (5 bases). Deletions cut 3 bases from V and 5 bases from J, with 8 bases between. There are 12 residues in the CDR3. Germline V gene lookup returns CDR1 SGDLS and CDR2 YYNGEE. The CDR3 DNA is TGTGCCAGCAGCGCTACGGGGGAGACCCAGTACTTC. Residues: CASSATGETQYF.

This clone was observed once. This sequence joins TRBV10-3 and TRBJ1-4, with TRBD1 matching over 10 bases. Trimming cost V 5 bases and J 5 bases; bases outside gene matches: 2. Per the germline V gene, CDR1 is ENHRY and CDR2 is SYGVKD. CDR3 length equals 14 residues. The CDR3 coding sequence is TGTGCCATCAGTCCGGGACAGGGGAATGAAAAACTGTTTTTT. Translating it yields CAISPGQGNEKLFF.

This chain joins TRBV9 and TRBJ2-2; 9 bases match TRBD2. V lost 0 bases and J lost 10; bases outside the gene matches: 7. Looked up from germline, CDR1 is SGDLS and CDR2 is YYNGEE. The CDR3 has 15 residues. CDR3 amino acids: CASSVERLAAAELFF. DNA of the CDR3: TGTGCCAGCAGCGTAGAAAGACTAGCGGCGGCGGAGCTGTTTTTT.

A single count supports this clone. The rearrangement uses TRBV14 and TRBJ2-7; a possible D gene is TRBD2 (7 bases). Between the trimmed V and J ends, which lost 4 bases and 5 bases, there was a span of 15 bases. The V gene's germline CDR1 is SGHDN and CDR2 FVKESK. CDR3 size: 14 residues. The DNA of the CDR3 is TGTGCCAGCAGCCCTCGATGGGGGGGCCACGAGCAGTACTTC. Its translation: CASSPRWGGHEQYF.

This chain connects TRBV2 to TRBJ2-5; D remains ambiguous. The CDR3 runs 10 residues. V lost 6 bases and J lost 12, with 11 bases in between. CDR1 is SNHLY, CDR2 FYNNEI, per germline. CDR3 sequence: CASRPPGKYF. CDR3 bases: TGTGCCAGCAGACCCCCGGGTAAGTACTTC. Based on the CDR3 plus reference TRBV2 and TRBJ2-5, the full variable domain is EPEVTQTPSHQVTQMGQEVILRCVPISNHLYFYWYRQILGQKVEFLVSFYNNEISEKSEIFDDQFSVERPDGSNFTLKIRSTKLEDSAMYFCASRPPGKYFGPGTRLLVL.

The chain joins TRBV28 to TRBJ2-5; 11 positions match TRBD1. The J call is uncertain, as TRBJ2-7 better fits the DNA end. The CDR3 loop spans 16 amino acids. The germline V gene encodes CDR1 MDHEN and CDR2 SYDVKM. The CDR3 here is CASSLIGTGGYYEQYF. The CDR3 DNA follows: TGTGCCAGCAGTTTAATCGGGACAGGGGGTTACTACGAGCAGTACTTC.

The chain uses TRBV2 and TRBJ2-1, with D tentatively TRBD2 (5 bases). The CDR3 runs 16 residues. Germline loops: CDR1 SNHLY, CDR2 FYNNEI. V lost 10 bases and J lost 2, with 21 bases in between. CDR3: CATSLPSGLTYNEQFF. The CDR3 bases are TGTGCCACCTCCCTCCCGAGCGGACTCACCTACAATGAGCAGTTCTTC.

This clone was detected only a few times. This chain uses TRBV4-1 with TRBJ1-3; 8 bases line up with TRBD1. Trimming took 4 bases from V and 0 from J; bases not matched to a gene: 8. From germline, CDR1 is MGHRA and CDR2 YSYEKL. CDR3 length: 17 amino acids. CDR3 sequence (DNA): TGCGCCAGCAGCCGACAGGGGTTAAGCCTCTCTGGAAACACCATATATTTT. The encoded protein is CASSRQGLSLSGNTIYF.

This clone has a handful of counts. This chain links TRBV5-1 with TRBJ1-2; 11 bases agree with TRBD1. This CDR3 contains 14 residues. After removal of 5 bases from V and 7 bases from J, the junction contained 7 bases not matched to a gene. Germline lookup yields CDR1 SGHRS and CDR2 YFSETQ. The CDR3 bases are TGCGCCAGCAGGCCGGGACAGGGGGAGGTTGGCTACACCTTC. It yields the protein CASRPGQGEVGYTF.

The chain is built from TRBV6-1 and TRBJ1-3; 9 bases agree with TRBD1. There are 13 residues in the CDR3. Unmatched junction bases numbered 6, after V lost 11 bases and J lost 4 bases. The germline V gene has CDR1 MNHNS and CDR2 SASEGT. CDR3 amino acids: CAGDRVVGNTIYF. The DNA for the CDR3 is TGTGCCGGGGACAGGGTGGTAGGAAACACCATATATTTT.

The chain has TRBV15 and TRBJ1-5, with D unclear. Germline-derived CDR1 and CDR2 are LNHNV and YYDKDF (reference sequence). The CDR3 is 16 residues long. V dropped 5 bases and J dropped 2 bases, with 16 bases sitting between them. The CDR3 DNA follows: TGTGCCACCAGCTCCCCTGAAGTGGCGGGCAATCAGCCCCAGCATTTT. Protein product: CATSSPEVAGNQPQHF.

The V and J genes are TRBV28 and TRBJ2-3, with D possibly being TRBD1 (5 bases). V gave up 8 bases and J gave up 5 bases, with 20 bases separating them. The CDR3 is 15 amino acids. The germline gives CDR1 MDHEN, CDR2 SYDVKM. This CDR3 is CASSERAQGIDTQYF. In nucleotides, the CDR3 is TGTGCCAGCTCGGAAAGGGCCCAGGGTATAGATACGCAGTATTTT.

The chain joins TRBV29-1 to TRBJ2-1, with a possible D match to TRBD2 (5 bases). The V gene's germline CDR1 is SQVTM and CDR2 ANQGSEA. V gave up 6 bases and J gave up 7 bases, with 13 bases separating them. The CDR3 consists of 12 residues. CDR3 in DNA: TGCAGCGTCCAAATGGAGGTTAATGAGCAGTTCTTC. The encoded protein is CSVQMEVNEQFF.

CDR3 sequence reads: CASTPGRERGIHEQYF. CDR3 nucleotide sequence: TGTGCCAGCACCCCCGGCCGGGAGCGCGGGATTCACGAGCAGTACTTC. The V gene is TRBV5-5, the J gene TRBJ2-7, with TRBD2 as a possible D gene (6 bases). Between the trimmed V and J ends, which lost 6 bases and 5 bases, there was a span of 24 bases. CDR1 SGHKS and CDR2 YYEKEE come from the germline V gene (reference sequence). The CDR3 has 16 amino acids.

V usage is TRBV13 and J usage is TRBJ1-2, with 8 bases identical to TRBD1. Trimming took 1 base from V and 8 from J; bases not matched to a gene: 9. The CDR3 totals 15 residues. Germline assignment: CDR1 PRHDT and CDR2 FYEKMQ (reference sequence). The CDR3 coding sequence is TGTGCCAGCAGCTTAGCGGCAGGGGGCGGGAGAGGCTACACCTTC. This codes for CASSLAAGGGRGYTF.

The count of this clone is one. This chain connects TRBV5-1 to TRBJ1-1; TRBD1 is a possible D gene (5 bases). Germline loops: CDR1 SGHRS, CDR2 YFSETQ. V gave up 0 bases and J gave up 1 base, with 10 bases separating them. CDR3 length: 15 amino acids. The CDR3 region has the DNA TGCGCCAGCAGCTTGGGGGGCGCGAGGAACACTGAAGCTTTCTTT. This codes for CASSLGGARNTEAFF. Variable domain in full (rest from reference TRBV5-1 and TRBJ1-1): KAGVTQTPRYLIKTRGQQVTLSCSPISGHRSVSWYQQTPGQGLQFLFEYFSETQRNKGNFPGRFSGRQFSNSRSEMNVSTLELGDSALYLCASSLGGARNTEAFFGQGTRLTVV.

Here the CDR3 reads CASSESASSYLAKNIQYF. The CDR3 DNA follows: TGTGCCAGCAGCGAGAGCGCGAGTTCTTACCTAGCCAAAAACATTCAGTACTTC. The chain is built from TRBV9 and TRBJ2-4; D not resolved. This CDR3 is built from 18 residues. Germline V lookup: CDR1 SGDLS, CDR2 YYNGEE. V was clipped by 3 bases and J by 0 bases, with 19 bases between them.

The chain links TRBV12-5 to TRBJ2-7; possibly TRBD2 for D (5 bases). The germline V and J ends were trimmed by 3 bases and 6 bases, with 9 bases remaining between them. The germline V gene encodes CDR1 LGHNT and CDR2 FRNRAP. CDR3 size: 12 residues. CDR3 sequence (DNA): TGTGCTAGTGGTTTCGCGGGTAGCGAGCAGTACTTC. Translated, it gives CASGFAGSEQYF.

This rearrangement joins TRBV19 to TRBJ1-3; TRBD1 might be the D (5 bases). Trimming left V 3 bases short and J 4 bases short, with 16 bases between. This CDR3 spans 16 amino acids. Germline V gives CDR1 LNHDA, CDR2 SQIVND (reference sequence). In nucleotides, the CDR3 is TGTGCCAGTAGTATTCCCCAGGGAAGGTACGGAAACACCATATATTTT. Its translation: CASSIPQGRYGNTIYF.